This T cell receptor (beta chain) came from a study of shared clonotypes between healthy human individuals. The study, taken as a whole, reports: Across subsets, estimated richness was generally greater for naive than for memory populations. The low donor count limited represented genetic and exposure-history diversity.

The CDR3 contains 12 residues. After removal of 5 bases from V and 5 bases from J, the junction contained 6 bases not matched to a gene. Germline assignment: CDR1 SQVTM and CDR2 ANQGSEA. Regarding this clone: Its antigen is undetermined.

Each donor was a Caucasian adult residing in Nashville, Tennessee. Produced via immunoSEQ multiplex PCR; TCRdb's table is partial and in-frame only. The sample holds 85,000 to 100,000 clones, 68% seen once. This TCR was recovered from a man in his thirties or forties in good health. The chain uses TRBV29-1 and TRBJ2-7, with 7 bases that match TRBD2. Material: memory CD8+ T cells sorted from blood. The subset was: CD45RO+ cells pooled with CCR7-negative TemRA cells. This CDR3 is CSVTTSFDEQYF. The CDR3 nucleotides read TGCAGCGTTACGACTAGCTTCGACGAGCAGTACTTC.